This T cell receptor beta chain appears in the sequencing data of a study of control samples from healthy donors and cancer patients. Libraries were prepared by immunoSEQ multiplex PCR; TCRdb keeps only in-frame clonotypes and omits some of them. The repertoire includes over 100,000 clones, 92% of them detected once, and around 5.8% sits in the top ten. This TCR was recovered from a man aged 18 to 29 in good health. The source material was blood.

The DNA for the CDR3 is TGTGCCAGCAGCTTGCAGGGGATAGACACCATATATTTT. This gives the protein CASSLQGIDTIYF. The gene calls are TRBV5-4 and TRBJ1-3, with D possibly TRBD1 on 6 matching bases. The CDR3 covers 13 residues. Per the germline V gene, CDR1 is SGHNT and CDR2 is YYREEE (reference sequence). With 1 base removed from V and 8 bases from J, the gap between germline ends came to 10 bases.